This is a list of T cell receptor beta chains from one sample in a study of long-term antiretroviral therapy in people with HIV. TCRdb's copy holds only in-frame clones and misses some; the assay was immunoSEQ multiplex PCR. The table includes 30,000 to 45,000 clones, 80% detected once. Sequenced here: unsorted PBMCs, sampled 3.4 years after starting antiretroviral therapy. These receptors came from a man under 40 with HIV. The CDR3 runs from the conserved cysteine through the conserved F or W. The D gene is left open where the match is weak. Expanded clones are given a class, and other clones once, few, many or no size at all.

J: TRBJ2-2; D: -; size: -; V: TRBV12-5; DNA: TGTGCTAGTGCCGAGTACGCCGGGGAGCTGTTTTTT; CDR3: CASAEYAGELFF
J: TRBJ1-2; D: -; size: -; V: TRBV5-8; DNA: TGTGCCAGCAGCTTAAACAGGGTCGGCGGCTACACCTTC; CDR3: CASSLNRVGGYTF
J: TRBJ2-2; D: -; size: -; V: TRBV5-1; DNA: TGCGCCAGCAGCTCGACCCCGCCCGGGGAGCTGTTTTTT; CDR3: CASSSTPPGELFF
J: TRBJ2-3; D: -; size: -; V: TRBV2; DNA: TGTGCCAGCAGTGAGGTGGCAGATACGCAGTATTTT; CDR3: CASSEVADTQYF
J: TRBJ2-7; D: -; size: once; V: TRBV7-2; DNA: TGTGCCAGCAGCTCATACCTAGGGGAGCAGTACTTC; CDR3: CASSSYLGEQYF
J: TRBJ1-2; D: -; size: -; V: TRBV6-6; DNA: TGTGCCAGCAGCCCCGCCAGAAGGGCCGCCGACTACACCTTC; CDR3: CASSPARRAADYTF
J: TRBJ2-3; D: TRBD2; size: -; V: TRBV19; DNA: TGTGCCAGCGACACTAGCGGGAGTCTAGCAGATACGCAGTATTTT; CDR3: CASDTSGSLADTQYF
J: TRBJ2-1; D: TRBD2; size: -; V: TRBV5-1; DNA: TGCGCCAGCAGCACCGGGACTAGCGGATACAATGAGCAGTTCTTC; CDR3: CASSTGTSGYNEQFF
J: TRBJ1-2; D: -; size: -; V: TRBV5-1; DNA: TGCGCCAGCAGCTTGGCCGGGACGCCGAATGGCTACACCTTC; CDR3: CASSLAGTPNGYTF
J: TRBJ2-7; D: TRBD2; size: -; V: TRBV2; DNA: TGTGCCAGCAAAACTAGCGGCCCTTCCTACGAGCAGTACTTC; CDR3: CASKTSGPSYEQYF
J: TRBJ1-2; D: -; size: -; V: TRBV29-1; DNA: TGCAGCGTTGATCGTGCGGGGAGCTATGGCTACACCTTC; CDR3: CSVDRAGSYGYTF
J: TRBJ2-3; D: -; size: -; V: TRBV4-3; DNA: TGCGCCAGCAGCCAAGATGGGCCGAGTCTAGCGTCACGCACAGATACGCAGTATTTT; CDR3: CASSQDGPSLASRTDTQYF
J: TRBJ2-3; D: TRBD2; size: -; V: TRBV19; DNA: TGTGCCAGTAGTATCCAGACTAGCGGGAGAGATACGCAGTATTTT; CDR3: CASSIQTSGRDTQYF
J: TRBJ1-2; D: -; size: few; V: TRBV28; DNA: TGTGCCAGCAGTTCCCCTGACACCTATGGCTACACCTTC; CDR3: CASSSPDTYGYTF
J: TRBJ1-3; D: TRBD1; size: few; V: TRBV7-9; DNA: TGTGCCAGCAGCTTGCCGCAACAGGGGCTCTCTGGAAACACCATATATTTT; CDR3: CASSLPQQGLSGNTIYF
J: TRBJ2-5; D: -; size: -; V: TRBV7-9; DNA: TGTGCCAGCAGCTTAGGGGTAGTTCGGGAAGAGACCCAGTACTTC; CDR3: CASSLGVVREETQYF
J: TRBJ1-3; D: -; size: -; V: TRBV11-2; DNA: TGTGCCAGCAGCTTAGGGGTGTCCTCTGGAAACACCATATATTTT; CDR3: CASSLGVSSGNTIYF
J: TRBJ2-7; D: -; size: once; V: TRBV28; DNA: TGTGCCAGCAAAGAGCACCAGGCCCCCTACGAGCAGTACTTC; CDR3: CASKEHQAPYEQYF
J: TRBJ2-5; D: -; size: few; V: TRBV7-6; DNA: TGTGCCAGCAGCCCCGCTGGGGAGACCCAGTACTTC; CDR3: CASSPAGETQYF
J: TRBJ2-3; D: -; size: -; V: TRBV27; DNA: TGTGCCAGCAGTTTATTTGGCCCATCCCCAGATACGCAGTATTTT; CDR3: CASSLFGPSPDTQYF
J: TRBJ1-1; D: -; size: -; V: TRBV29-1; DNA: TGCAGCGTTGAAGTAGGGTCAGACACTGAAGCTTTCTTT; CDR3: CSVEVGSDTEAFF
J: TRBJ2-1; D: TRBD2; size: few; V: TRBV5-1; DNA: TGCGCCAGCAGCTTGTTGACTAGCGGGAGCTACAATGAGCAGTTCTTC; CDR3: CASSLLTSGSYNEQFF
J: TRBJ2-1; D: -; size: -; V: TRBV6-1; DNA: TGTGCCAGCAGTGAGGGGGCTGCGTCCTACAATGAGCAGTTCTTC; CDR3: CASSEGAASYNEQFF
J: TRBJ2-7; D: -; size: -; V: TRBV5-4; DNA: TGTGCCAGCAGCTTCCGCGGGGAGCAGTACTTC; CDR3: CASSFRGEQYF
J: TRBJ1-3; D: -; size: -; V: TRBV6-1; DNA: TGTGCCAGCACTGTCTGGGGGACCTCTGGAAACACCATATATTTT; CDR3: CASTVWGTSGNTIYF
J: TRBJ2-7; D: -; size: -; V: TRBV5-1; DNA: TGCGCCAGCAGATCGCCCTCGGGCCGGGACGAGCAGTACTTC; CDR3: CASRSPSGRDEQYF
J: TRBJ2-1; D: TRBD2; size: -; V: TRBV27; DNA: TGTGCCAGCAGTACGAGACTAGCGGGCTACAATGAGCAGTTCTTC; CDR3: CASSTRLAGYNEQFF
J: TRBJ2-7; D: TRBD1; size: -; V: TRBV15; DNA: TGTGCCACCAGCAGAACCGGGACAGGGAGGAACTACGAGCAGTACTTC; CDR3: CATSRTGTGRNYEQYF
J: TRBJ1-2; D: -; size: -; V: TRBV5-4; DNA: TGTGCCAGCAGCTTGGATTCTAGGGAGGGCTATGGCTACACCTTC; CDR3: CASSLDSREGYGYTF
J: TRBJ1-5; D: TRBD1; size: -; V: TRBV27; DNA: TGTGCCAGCAGCCCCAGGGGGCCGGAGCCCCAGCATTTT; CDR3: CASSPRGPEPQHF
J: TRBJ2-7; D: -; size: -; V: TRBV10-2; DNA: TGCGCCAGCAGTGAGAGTCTAGTTCCGGTCGAGCAGTACTTC; CDR3: CASSESLVPVEQYF
J: TRBJ2-1; D: -; size: -; V: TRBV5-6; DNA: TGTGCCAGCAGCCCCCCTCAGGGAGGTGAGCAGTTCTTC; CDR3: CASSPPQGGEQFF
J: TRBJ2-7; D: -; size: -; V: TRBV6-1; DNA: TGTGCCAGCAGTGCCTCCGGGTCCAAAACCTTCGAGCAGTACTTC; CDR3: CASSASGSKTFEQYF
J: TRBJ2-1; D: -; size: -; V: TRBV29-1; DNA: TGCAGTCTTTACAATGAGCAGTTCTTC; CDR3: CSLYNEQFF
J: TRBJ2-7; D: -; size: -; V: TRBV27; DNA: TGTGCCTCCCGGGGGCTGGAGAGCTCCTACGAGCAGTACTTC; CDR3: CASRGLESSYEQYF
J: TRBJ2-2; D: -; size: -; V: TRBV9; DNA: TGTGCCAGCAGCCCCACAGGATTAGGCGGGGAGCTGTTTTTT; CDR3: CASSPTGLGGELFF
J: TRBJ2-1; D: -; size: -; V: TRBV4-2; DNA: TGTGCCAGCAGCCCAACTGACTCATACAATGAGCAGTTCTTC; CDR3: CASSPTDSYNEQFF
J: TRBJ2-7; D: TRBD2; size: -; V: TRBV7-6; DNA: TGTGCCAGCACCCCATCCGCGGGAGTTCAAGGCGAGCAGTACTTC; CDR3: CASTPSAGVQGEQYF
J: TRBJ2-2; D: -; size: -; V: TRBV6-5; DNA: TGTGCCAGCAGTTACTCGGAACCGGGGCACACCGGGGAGCTGTTTTTT; CDR3: CASSYSEPGHTGELFF
J: TRBJ2-1; D: TRBD1; size: once; V: TRBV6-6; DNA: TGTGCCAGCAGTTACGACAGGGGGCGCGATGAGCAGTTCTTC; CDR3: CASSYDRGRDEQFF
J: TRBJ2-2; D: -; size: -; V: TRBV28; DNA: TGTGCCAGCAGTTTTGGGGTCGGCGGGGAGCTGTTTTTT; CDR3: CASSFGVGGELFF
J: TRBJ2-1; D: TRBD1; size: -; V: TRBV19; DNA: TGTGCCAGTAGTTTGACAGGGGTCCGAAATGAGCAGTTCTTC; CDR3: CASSLTGVRNEQFF
J: TRBJ1-2; D: -; size: -; V: TRBV28; DNA: TGTGCCACTCACCGGCTCGTAACCTATGGCTACACCTTC; CDR3: CATHRLVTYGYTF
J: TRBJ1-5; D: TRBD1; size: few; V: TRBV6-6; DNA: TGTGCCAGCAGGGACGACAGGGGGCTTAATCAGCCCCAGCATTTT; CDR3: CASRDDRGLNQPQHF
J: TRBJ1-1; D: -; size: -; V: TRBV10-2; DNA: TGCGCCAGTAGAGGGGTCACTGAAGCTTTCTTT; CDR3: CASRGVTEAFF
J: TRBJ2-7; D: -; size: -; V: TRBV10-3; DNA: TGTGCCATCAGTCCCCGGGACAACTACGAGCAGTACTTC; CDR3: CAISPRDNYEQYF
J: TRBJ2-2; D: -; size: -; V: TRBV14; DNA: TGTGCCAGCAGCCAAGTTCAGACCGGGGAGCTGTTTTTT; CDR3: CASSQVQTGELFF
J: TRBJ2-2; D: -; size: -; V: TRBV6-1; DNA: TGTGCCAGCATGTTAGGATTTTGGGCCGGGGAGCTGTTTTTT; CDR3: CASMLGFWAGELFF
J: TRBJ2-7; D: -; size: -; V: TRBV6-1; DNA: TGTGCCAGCAGTGCCTCCTACGAGCAGTACTTC; CDR3: CASSASYEQYF